The rows below give T cell receptor beta chains drawn from one sample of a study of blood T cell repertoires in COVID-19. Produced via immunoSEQ multiplex PCR; TCRdb's table is partial and in-frame only. This sample has tens of thousands of clones, with roughly 86% found just once. Source material: peripheral blood. These receptor sequences come from a woman aged 60-75 years with acute or convalescent COVID-19. Each CDR3 is given with its conserved first and last residue. A D gene is named only where the DNA matches it firmly. The size of a clone is reported for some rows only, either as once, few or many, or as a class for expanded clones.

clone_size: -
j_call: TRBJ1-4
d_call: -
v_call: TRBV28
cdr3_aa: CASSLGGANEKLFF
cdr3_nt: TGTGCCAGCAGTTTGGGGGGGGCTAATGAAAAACTGTTTTTT

clone_size: -
j_call: TRBJ2-7
d_call: -
v_call: TRBV5-6
cdr3_aa: CASSLGSSYEQYF
cdr3_nt: TGTGCCAGCAGCTTGGGTAGTTCCTACGAGCAGTACTTC

clone_size: -
j_call: TRBJ1-1
d_call: -
v_call: TRBV24-1
cdr3_aa: CATSDWDSSVAFF
cdr3_nt: TGTGCCACCAGTGATTGGGACTCCTCGGTGGCTTTCTTT

clone_size: -
j_call: TRBJ2-7
d_call: TRBD2
v_call: TRBV5-6
cdr3_aa: CASRFYSGKGEQYF
cdr3_nt: TGTGCCAGCAGATTCTATAGCGGGAAGGGTGAGCAGTACTTC

clone_size: -
j_call: TRBJ1-1
d_call: -
v_call: TRBV29-1
cdr3_aa: CSASDRRITEAFF
cdr3_nt: TGCAGCGCCTCCGACAGACGAATCACTGAAGCTTTCTTT

clone_size: -
j_call: TRBJ2-7
d_call: TRBD1
v_call: TRBV7-3
cdr3_aa: CASSSGQGAYEQYF
cdr3_nt: TGTGCCAGCAGCTCCGGACAGGGGGCGTACGAGCAGTACTTC

clone_size: -
j_call: TRBJ2-1
d_call: TRBD2
v_call: TRBV20-1
cdr3_aa: CSASGGLAGGLSYNEQFF
cdr3_nt: TGCAGTGCTAGTGGTGGTCTAGCGGGAGGCCTCTCCTACAATGAGCAGTTCTTC

clone_size: -
j_call: TRBJ2-3
d_call: TRBD2
v_call: TRBV7-3
cdr3_aa: CASSRGLAGADTQYF
cdr3_nt: TGTGCCAGCAGCCGTGGACTAGCGGGAGCCGATACGCAGTATTTT

clone_size: -
j_call: TRBJ1-3
d_call: TRBD1
v_call: TRBV18
cdr3_aa: CASSPPQGASGNTIYF
cdr3_nt: TGTGCCAGCTCACCACCTCAGGGGGCGAGTGGAAACACCATATATTTT

clone_size: -
j_call: TRBJ2-3
d_call: -
v_call: TRBV12-5
cdr3_aa: CASGVDSWYLTDTQYF
cdr3_nt: TGTGCTAGTGGTGTCGATAGTTGGTATTTGACAGATACGCAGTATTTT

clone_size: -
j_call: TRBJ1-1
d_call: -
v_call: TRBV7-9
cdr3_aa: CASSLPGVPTEAFF
cdr3_nt: TGTGCCAGCAGCTTACCAGGGGTTCCAACTGAAGCTTTCTTT

clone_size: -
j_call: TRBJ1-1
d_call: -
v_call: TRBV7-9
cdr3_aa: CASVPPGVANTEAFF
cdr3_nt: TGTGCCAGCGTCCCCCCCGGGGTGGCTAACACTGAAGCTTTCTTT

clone_size: -
j_call: TRBJ1-2
d_call: -
v_call: TRBV5-1
cdr3_aa: CASSLAGSNYGYTF
cdr3_nt: TGCGCCAGCAGCTTGGCAGGTTCAAACTATGGCTACACCTTC

clone_size: -
j_call: TRBJ1-6
d_call: TRBD1
v_call: TRBV6-2/TRBV6-3
cdr3_aa: CASSYGQENSPLHF
cdr3_nt: TGTGCCAGCAGTTACGGACAGGAAAATTCACCCCTCCACTTT

clone_size: few
j_call: TRBJ2-7
d_call: -
v_call: TRBV30
cdr3_aa: CAWSVRTRGEQYF
cdr3_nt: TGTGCCTGGAGTGTACGGACAAGGGGTGAGCAGTACTTC

clone_size: -
j_call: TRBJ2-7
d_call: TRBD1
v_call: TRBV2
cdr3_aa: CASSLGQGGYEQYF
cdr3_nt: TGTGCCAGCAGTCTCGGACAGGGTGGCTACGAGCAGTACTTC

clone_size: -
j_call: TRBJ1-1
d_call: -
v_call: TRBV5-5
cdr3_aa: CASIPIVAERVRNTEAFF
cdr3_nt: TGTGCCAGCATCCCAATCGTGGCAGAGCGCGTCCGGAACACTGAAGCTTTCTTT

clone_size: few
j_call: TRBJ2-2
d_call: -
v_call: TRBV7-2
cdr3_aa: CASSRGQNTGELFF
cdr3_nt: TGTGCCAGCAGCCGGGGTCAGAACACCGGGGAGCTGTTTTTT

clone_size: -
j_call: TRBJ2-1
d_call: -
v_call: TRBV5-1
cdr3_aa: CASRPGTRNEQFF
cdr3_nt: TGCGCCAGCAGACCTGGGACACGCAATGAGCAGTTCTTC

clone_size: -
j_call: TRBJ2-2
d_call: TRBD1
v_call: TRBV2
cdr3_aa: CASSWSTGGNTGELFF
cdr3_nt: TGTGCCAGCAGTTGGTCGACAGGGGGCAACACCGGGGAGCTGTTTTTT

clone_size: -
j_call: TRBJ2-1
d_call: TRBD2
v_call: TRBV29-1
cdr3_aa: CSVERAGDYNEQFF
cdr3_nt: TGCAGCGTTGAAAGAGCGGGAGACTACAATGAGCAGTTCTTC

clone_size: -
j_call: TRBJ1-3
d_call: -
v_call: TRBV6-5
cdr3_aa: CASASGSGNTIYF
cdr3_nt: TGTGCCAGCGCTTCGGGATCTGGAAACACCATATATTTT

clone_size: -
j_call: TRBJ2-7
d_call: TRBD1
v_call: TRBV18
cdr3_aa: CASSPGQDYEQYF
cdr3_nt: TGTGCCAGCTCACCGGGACAGGACTACGAGCAGTACTTC

clone_size: once
j_call: TRBJ2-1
d_call: TRBD2
v_call: TRBV5-4
cdr3_aa: CASSSRLAGSYNEQFF
cdr3_nt: TGTGCCAGCAGCTCCCGGCTAGCGGGGAGTTACAATGAGCAGTTCTTC

clone_size: -
j_call: TRBJ1-1
d_call: -
v_call: TRBV29-1
cdr3_aa: CSVREGGEKAFF
cdr3_nt: TGCAGCGTGAGGGAGGGGGGGGAAAAAGCTTTCTTT

clone_size: -
j_call: TRBJ2-7
d_call: TRBD2
v_call: TRBV5-1
cdr3_aa: CASSLAGGSYEQYF
cdr3_nt: TGCGCCAGCAGCTTAGCGGGGGGGTCCTACGAGCAGTACTTC

clone_size: once
j_call: TRBJ2-7
d_call: TRBD1
v_call: TRBV5-5
cdr3_aa: CASSFQGQGGYEQYF
cdr3_nt: TGTGCCAGCAGCTTCCAAGGACAGGGCGGCTACGAGCAGTACTTC

clone_size: -
j_call: TRBJ1-5
d_call: -
v_call: TRBV3-1/TRBV3-2
cdr3_aa: CASSHGVTQPQHF
cdr3_nt: TGTGCCAGCAGCCACGGGGTAACTCAGCCCCAGCATTTT

clone_size: -
j_call: TRBJ2-7
d_call: TRBD1
v_call: TRBV6-2/TRBV6-3
cdr3_aa: CASSTPPGQSYEQYF
cdr3_nt: TGTGCCAGCAGCACACCCCCGGGACAGAGCTACGAGCAGTACTTC